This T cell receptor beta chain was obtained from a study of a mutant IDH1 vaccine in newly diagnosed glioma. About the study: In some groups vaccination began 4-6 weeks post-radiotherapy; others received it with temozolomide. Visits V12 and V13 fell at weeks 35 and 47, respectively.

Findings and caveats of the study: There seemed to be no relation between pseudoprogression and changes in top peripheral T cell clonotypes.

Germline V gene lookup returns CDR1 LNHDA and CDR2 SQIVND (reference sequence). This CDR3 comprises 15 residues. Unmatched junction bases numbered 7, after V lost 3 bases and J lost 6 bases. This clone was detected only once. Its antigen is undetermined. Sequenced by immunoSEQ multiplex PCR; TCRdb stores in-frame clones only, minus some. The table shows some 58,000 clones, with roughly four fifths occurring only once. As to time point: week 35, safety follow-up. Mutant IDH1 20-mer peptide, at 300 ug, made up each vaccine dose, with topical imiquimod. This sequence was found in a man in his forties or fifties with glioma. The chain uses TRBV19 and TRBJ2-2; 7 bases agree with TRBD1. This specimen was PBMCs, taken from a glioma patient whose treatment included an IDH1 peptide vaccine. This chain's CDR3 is CASSIEGALPGELFF. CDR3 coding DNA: TGTGCCAGTAGTATCGAGGGGGCGCTTCCCGGGGAGCTGTTTTTT.